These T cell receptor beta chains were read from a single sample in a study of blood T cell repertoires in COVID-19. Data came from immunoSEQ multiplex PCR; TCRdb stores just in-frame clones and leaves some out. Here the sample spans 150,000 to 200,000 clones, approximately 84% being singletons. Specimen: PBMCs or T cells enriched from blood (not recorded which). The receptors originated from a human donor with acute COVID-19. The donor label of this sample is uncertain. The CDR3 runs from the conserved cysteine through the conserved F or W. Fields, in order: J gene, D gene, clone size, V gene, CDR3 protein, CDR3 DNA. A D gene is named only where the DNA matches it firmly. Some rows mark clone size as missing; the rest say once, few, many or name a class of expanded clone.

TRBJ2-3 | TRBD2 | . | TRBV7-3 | CASSSSKSGGRTDTQYF | TGTGCCAGCAGCTCGTCGAAAAGCGGGGGCCGCACAGATACGCAGTATTTT
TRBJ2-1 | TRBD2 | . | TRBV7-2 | CASSFGTSGSSEQFF | TGTGCCAGCAGCTTCGGGACTAGCGGCAGCTCGGAGCAGTTCTTC
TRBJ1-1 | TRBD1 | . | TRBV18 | CASSSDTGAAAAEAFF | TGTGCCAGCTCATCGGATACAGGGGCGGCCGCGGCTGAAGCTTTCTTT
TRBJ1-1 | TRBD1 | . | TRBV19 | CAARTGGTEAFF | TGTGCCGCCCGGACAGGGGGCACTGAAGCTTTCTTT
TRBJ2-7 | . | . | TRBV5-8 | CASSDSTGFESEQYF | TGTGCCAGCAGCGACTCGACAGGCTTCGAATCCGAGCAGTACTTC
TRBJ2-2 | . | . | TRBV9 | CASSNKVQGVGTGELFF | TGTGCCAGCAGCAATAAGGTCCAGGGTGTGGGGACCGGGGAGCTGTTTTTT
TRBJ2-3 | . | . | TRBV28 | CASSLIQGFTDTQYF | TGTGCCAGCAGTCTAATACAGGGTTTCACAGATACGCAGTATTTT
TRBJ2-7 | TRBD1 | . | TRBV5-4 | CASSIGQGTYEQYF | TGTGCCAGCAGCATAGGACAGGGTACCTACGAGCAGTACTTC
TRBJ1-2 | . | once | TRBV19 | CASRDRAGGGYTF | TGTGCCAGTAGGGACAGAGCTGGAGGCGGCTACACCTTC
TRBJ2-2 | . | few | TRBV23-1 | CASRQVKNTGELFF | TGCGCCAGCAGACAGGTTAAGAACACCGGGGAGCTGTTTTTT
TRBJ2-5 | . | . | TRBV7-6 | CASSRGLKWAETQYF | TGTGCCAGCAGCCGGGGTCTTAAATGGGCGGAGACCCAGTACTTC
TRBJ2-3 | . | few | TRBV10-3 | CAISERKGDTQYF | TGTGCCATCAGTGAGCGTAAGGGGGATACGCAGTATTTT
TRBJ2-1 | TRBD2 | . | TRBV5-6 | CASLAGAYNEQFF | TGTGCCAGCTTAGCGGGGGCCTACAATGAGCAGTTCTTC
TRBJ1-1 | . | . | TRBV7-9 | CASSSVGLLNTEAFF | TGTGCCAGCAGCTCGGTCGGTCTTTTGAACACTGAAGCTTTCTTT
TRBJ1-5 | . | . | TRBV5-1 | CASSLEPLFGGDQPQHF | TGCGCCAGCAGCCTCGAACCCCTCTTCGGGGGTGATCAGCCCCAGCATTTT
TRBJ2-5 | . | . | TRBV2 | CATIQGTETQYF | TGTGCCACGATCCAGGGGACGGAGACCCAGTACTTC
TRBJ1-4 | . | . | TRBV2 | CASRAGDIEKLFF | TGTGCCAGCAGGGCAGGGGACATTGAAAAACTGTTTTTT
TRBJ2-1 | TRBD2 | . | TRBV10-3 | CAINEGLAGGQEQFF | TGTGCCATCAACGAGGGGTTAGCGGGGGGCCAGGAGCAGTTCTTC
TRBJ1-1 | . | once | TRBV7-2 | CASSLGQLNTEAFF | TGTGCCAGCAGCTTAGGACAGTTGAACACTGAAGCTTTCTTT
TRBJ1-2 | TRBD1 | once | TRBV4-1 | CASSQPTGGSYGYTF | TGCGCCAGCAGCCAGCCAACAGGGGGCTCCTATGGCTACACCTTC
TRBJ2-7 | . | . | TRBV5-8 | CASSLGEGGAVPSYEQYF | TGTGCCAGCAGCTTGGGGGAAGGGGGGGCCGTCCCTTCCTACGAGCAGTACTTC
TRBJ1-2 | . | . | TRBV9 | CASSVEGQGRGYTF | TGTGCCAGCAGCGTAGAAGGGCAGGGCCGAGGCTACACCTTC
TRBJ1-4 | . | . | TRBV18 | CASSGQFNEKLFF | TGTGCCAGCTCAGGACAGTTTAATGAAAAACTGTTTTTT
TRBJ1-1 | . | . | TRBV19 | CASSTTYREAFF | TGTGCCAGTAGTACGACTTATCGTGAAGCTTTCTTT
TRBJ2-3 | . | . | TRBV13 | CASSLPGGGDTQYF | TGTGCCAGCAGCCTTCCTGGGGGCGGAGATACGCAGTATTTT
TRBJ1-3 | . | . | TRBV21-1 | CASIGGDRENTIYF | TGTGCCAGCATCGGGGGGGACAGGGAAAACACCATATATTTT
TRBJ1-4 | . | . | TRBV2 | CASSARGPGLGDEKLFF | TGTGCCAGCAGTGCTAGAGGTCCAGGCCTAGGGGATGAAAAACTGTTTTTT
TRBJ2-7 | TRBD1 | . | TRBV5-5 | CASSLLRLRTGGYEQYF | TGTGCCAGCAGCTTATTAAGATTGAGGACAGGGGGCTACGAGCAGTACTTC
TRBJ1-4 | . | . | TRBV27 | CASGREKLFF | TGTGCCAGTGGGAGAGAAAAACTGTTTTTT
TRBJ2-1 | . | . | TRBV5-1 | CASSIAVTYNEQFF | TGCGCCAGCAGTATAGCGGTAACCTACAATGAGCAGTTCTTC
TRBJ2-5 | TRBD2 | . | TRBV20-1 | CSASPPSGETQYF | TGCAGTGCTAGTCCCCCTAGCGGGGAGACCCAGTACTTC
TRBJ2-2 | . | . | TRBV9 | CASSVDRGTGELFF | TGTGCCAGCAGCGTAGACCGGGGGACCGGGGAGCTGTTTTTT
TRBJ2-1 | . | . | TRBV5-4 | CASSFVGGNEQFF | TGTGCCAGCAGCTTCGTCGGAGGCAATGAGCAGTTCTTC
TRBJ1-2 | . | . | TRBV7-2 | CASSAQSRDNGYTF | TGTGCCAGCAGCGCCCAAAGCAGGGATAACGGCTACACCTTC
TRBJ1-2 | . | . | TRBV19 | CASSKSDGDYGYTF | TGTGCCAGTAGTAAATCGGACGGGGACTATGGCTACACCTTC
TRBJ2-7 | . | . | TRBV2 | CASISDRAYEQYF | TGTGCCAGCATCAGTGACAGAGCCTACGAGCAGTACTTC
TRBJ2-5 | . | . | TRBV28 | CASSLGGRGREETQYF | TGTGCCAGCAGTTTAGGGGGCAGGGGACGCGAAGAGACCCAGTACTTC
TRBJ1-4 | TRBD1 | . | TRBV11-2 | CASSTTGVKLFF | TGTGCCAGCAGCACGACAGGGGTAAAACTGTTTTTT
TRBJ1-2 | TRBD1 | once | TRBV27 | CASSPWTGSVYGYTF | TGTGCCAGCAGTCCCTGGACAGGGTCGGTCTATGGCTACACCTTC
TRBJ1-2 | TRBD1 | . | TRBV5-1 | CASSPDRGRVAGYTF | TGCGCCAGCAGCCCGGACAGGGGGCGGGTGGCTGGCTACACCTTC
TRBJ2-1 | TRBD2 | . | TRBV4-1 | CASSHGRLADNEQFF | TGCGCCAGCAGCCATGGCAGACTAGCGGACAATGAGCAGTTCTTC
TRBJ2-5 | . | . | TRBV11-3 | CASSLHSAGETQYF | TGTGCCAGCAGCCTCCATTCTGCAGGGGAGACCCAGTACTTC
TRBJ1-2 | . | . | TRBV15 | CATSTYGGNYGYTF | TGTGCCACCAGCACCTACGGGGGGAACTATGGCTACACCTTC
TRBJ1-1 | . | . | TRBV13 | CASSLGLWQGSTEAFF | TGTGCCAGCAGCTTAGGCCTCTGGCAGGGTAGCACTGAAGCTTTCTTT
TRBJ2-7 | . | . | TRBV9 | CASQRSPSSYEQYF | TGTGCCAGCCAACGGTCGCCAAGCTCCTACGAGCAGTACTTC
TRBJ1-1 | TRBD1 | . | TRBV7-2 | CASSGSGTGGTEAFF | TGTGCCAGCAGCGGTTCCGGGACAGGGGGTACTGAAGCTTTCTTT
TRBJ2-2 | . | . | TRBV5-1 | CASSLGTNTGELFF | TGCGCCAGCAGCTTGGGTACGAACACCGGGGAGCTGTTTTTT
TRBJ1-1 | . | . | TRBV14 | CASSQDRMNTEAFF | TGTGCCAGCAGCCAAGACAGAATGAACACTGAAGCTTTCTTT
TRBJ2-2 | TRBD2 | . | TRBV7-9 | CASSSTLLAAGELFF | TGTGCCAGCAGCTCGACACTTCTAGCGGCCGGGGAGCTGTTTTTT
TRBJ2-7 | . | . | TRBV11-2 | CASSLGRGYEQYF | TGTGCCAGCAGCTTAGGCAGGGGTTACGAGCAGTACTTC
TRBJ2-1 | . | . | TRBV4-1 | CASSQLHRDMLVNEQFF | TGCGCCAGCAGCCAACTACACCGGGACATGCTGGTCAATGAGCAGTTCTTC